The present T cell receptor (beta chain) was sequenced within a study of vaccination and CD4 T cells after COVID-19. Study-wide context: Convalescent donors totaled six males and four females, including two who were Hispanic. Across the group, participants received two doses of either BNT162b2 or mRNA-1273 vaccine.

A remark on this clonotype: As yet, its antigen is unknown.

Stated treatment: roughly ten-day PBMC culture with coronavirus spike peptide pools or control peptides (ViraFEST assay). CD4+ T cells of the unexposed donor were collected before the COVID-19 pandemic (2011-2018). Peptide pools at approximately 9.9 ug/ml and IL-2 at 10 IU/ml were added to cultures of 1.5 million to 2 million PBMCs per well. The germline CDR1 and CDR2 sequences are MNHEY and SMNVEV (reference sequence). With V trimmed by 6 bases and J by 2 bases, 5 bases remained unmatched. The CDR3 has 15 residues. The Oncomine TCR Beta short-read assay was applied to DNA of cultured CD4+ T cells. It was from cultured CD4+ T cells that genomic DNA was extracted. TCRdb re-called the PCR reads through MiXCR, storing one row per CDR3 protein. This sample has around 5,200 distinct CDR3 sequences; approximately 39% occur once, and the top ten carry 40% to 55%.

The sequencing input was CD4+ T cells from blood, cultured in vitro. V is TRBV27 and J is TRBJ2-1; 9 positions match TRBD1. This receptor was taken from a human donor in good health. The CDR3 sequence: CASRRQGVTYNEQFF. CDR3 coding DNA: TGTGCCAGCAGGAGACAGGGGGTGACCTACAATGAGCAGTTCTTC.